A selection of T cell receptor beta chains follows, all from one sample in a study of cytomegalovirus exposure and HLA in healthy donors. The table came from immunoSEQ multiplex PCR; TCRdb's copy has only in-frame clones and leaves some out. This table holds some 110,000 clones, around 94% found once. Sequenced: PBMCs. These receptors were taken from a woman aged 18-29 years in good health and CMV-seronegative. CDR3s leave out the opening cysteine and the closing phenylalanine or tryptophan. D genes are given only for firm matches. Only part of the rows carry a size: once, few, many, or a class if the clone is expanded.

>12|TRBV30|.|.
AWSVGISANEQF
>15|TRBV30|.|.
AWSVIRVVGYNSPLH
>12|TRBV6-1|.|.
ASSGIGQHNEAF
>12|TRBV2|.|.
ASRPPDSWHGYT
>12|TRBV9|.|.
ASSVDGDTDTQY
>16|TRBV28|TRBD1|once
ASSDQRPLQGAKEKLF
>13|TRBV5-1|TRBD1|.
ASSYGTGNAGELF
>14|TRBV18|TRBD1|.
ASSPPGTDPGNTIY
>11|TRBV4-1|.|.
ASSQTATDTQY
>13|TRBV15|TRBD1|.
ATSRTGQGRDEQY
>18|TRBV5-1|TRBD2|.
ASSITPGLAGGTISYEQY
>15|TRBV5-1|.|.
ASSSNRDLVCNQPQH
>11|TRBV5-1|.|.
ASSLDFDQPQH
>11|TRBV2|.|.
ASGTGLVYEQY
>13|TRBV2|TRBD1|.
ASSPGQGIHQPQH
>12|TRBV27|TRBD1|.
ASSFRDSYDIQY
>14|TRBV12-5|TRBD2|once
VSTSGGASSYNEQF
>12|TRBV6-1|TRBD1|.
ASHQGAGANVLT
>16|TRBV12-5|.|.
ASGLPDRGYSGANVLT
>13|TRBV30|.|.
AWRRPGLNTGELF
>12|TRBV2|TRBD1|once
ASLLTGVGYEQY
>13|TRBV6-4|TRBD2|once
ASSDSLAATGELF
>11|TRBV11-2|.|.
ASSSGHTSEAF
>13|TRBV5-4|TRBD1|.
ASGIQGGLNYGYT
>11|TRBV6-5|TRBD2|.
ASRRPGGVEQF
>11|TRBV10-3|.|.
AISDTGNSPLH
>13|TRBV28|TRBD1|.
ASSLIQGDNEKLF
>12|TRBV5-1|.|.
ASSLGGGLNEQF
>13|TRBV9|TRBD2|.
ASSVVPAGAGEQF
>9|TRBV5-5|.|.
ASSLTGKLF
>16|TRBV15|.|.
ATSSLLGARSSGNTIY
>14|TRBV9|TRBD1|.
ASSEGTGGYREKLF
>15|TRBV11-2|.|.
ASSSERQASRDSPLH
>13|TRBV6-5|.|.
ASSYSRVMDYEQY
>13|TRBV10-3|.|.
AISESPGLNYGYT
>10|TRBV28|TRBD1|.
ASSLRGHEQY
>13|TRBV4-1|TRBD1|once
ASSLYRDSQETQY
>12|TRBV7-2|TRBD1|.
ASRRQGGDTEAF
>10|TRBV6-1|TRBD1|.
ASTRGQGEAF
>16|TRBV5-6|.|.
ASSPTHRKAATNEKLF